This T cell receptor beta chain is from a study of cytomegalovirus exposure and HLA in healthy donors. Study as a whole: Counted in an early data release were 85 million or so unique TCRs from HLA-typed donors.

Germline assignment: CDR1 MNHNY and CDR2 SVGAGI (reference sequence). This CDR3 is built from 16 residues. V lost 2 bases, J lost 0 bases, and 13 bases lay in between. Amplification used 60 Vbeta primers and 13 Jbeta primers. The method was immunoSEQ multiplex PCR; TCRdb's version includes in-frame clones alone and lacks a portion of them. The data show 150,000 to 200,000 clones, with more than 70% seen just once and 0.95% to 1.4% held by the top ten. The specimen was PBMCs. The receptor comes from a woman aged 40 to 55 in good health and CMV-seronegative. This chain uses TRBV6-6 with TRBJ1-1, with a weak D call TRBD1 (5 bases). The CDR3, as DNA: TGTGCCAGCAGTTACACCCCGGGAGGGGTGAACACTGAAGCTTTCTTT. Translation gives CASSYTPGGVNTEAFF.